Listed below are T cell receptor beta chains from one sample, sequenced in a study of control samples from healthy donors and cancer patients. Profiling relied on immunoSEQ multiplex PCR, and the TCRdb table lists in-frame clones only, not all of them. Of about 100,000 clones in the sample, approximately 84% were seen once. Sequences were obtained from blood. These receptors originate from a woman between 45 and 65 years old in good health. The CDR3 runs from the conserved cysteine through the conserved F or W. The order of the fields is CDR3 length, clone size, V gene, CDR3 protein. Size is stated for part of the rows, as once, few or many counts, or as a class when the clone is expanded.

12	once	TRBV5-1	CASSLGEETQYF
17	NA	TRBV27	CASSLSGTSGSHGELFF
14	NA	TRBV5-1	CASSLVAGSYEQYF
15	NA	TRBV9	CASSVDLVLGSPLHF
14	NA	TRBV29-1	CSVVDSSNTGELFF
15	NA	TRBV7-2	CASSPILGMNTEAFF
12	NA	TRBV2	CASSAYNSPLHF
15	NA	TRBV7-8	CASSQVNRGPYGYTF
12	NA	TRBV29-1	CSVLQAGDEQFF
18	NA	TRBV19	CASSIARSGGASYNEQFF
16	NA	TRBV6-6	CASTSLSPTGRGGYTF
15	few	TRBV15	CATSRGGARTGELFF
11	NA	TRBV12-3/TRBV12-4	CASSPPGELFF
14	once	TRBV5-1	CASSLSWNKEKLFF
14	NA	TRBV21-1	CASLGRGGTDTQYF
12	NA	TRBV10-3	CAIGKSSYEQYF
14	NA	TRBV7-2	CASSPTSTTDTQYF
12	NA	TRBV6-5	CASRQGEETQYF
17	NA	TRBV4-1	CASSPGAVGGGWEPQHF
15	once	TRBV19	CASSIYRERNQPQHF
15	few	TRBV13	CASSASGASYNEQFF
12	few	TRBV7-9	CASTQGYNEQFF
15	NA	TRBV24-1	CATSEVSVHTGELFF
12	NA	TRBV7-9	CASSLEANEQYF
14	once	TRBV5-6	CASSLPGGKNIQYF
16	once	TRBV18	CASSPVEGVGTNIQYF
17	NA	TRBV5-5	CASSLVLAGGYTGELFF
13	NA	TRBV16	CASSQTGYYGYTF
12	NA	TRBV9	CASNDGLDEQFF
14	NA	TRBV27	CASKQGTVPSGYTF
16	once	TRBV5-1	CASSPARDRGWDEQFF
12	NA	TRBV11-1	CASSTSNSPLHF
14	NA	TRBV9	CASSEGVLDSPLHF
14	NA	TRBV7-8	CASSLRQIQETQYF
16	NA	TRBV6-5	CASSYLQGQGVIEQFF
13	NA	TRBV24-1	CATSDLDSHGYTF
12	NA	TRBV11-2	CASSPGGLEAFF
17	once	TRBV21-1	CASSSYTRRAYNSPLHF
14	NA	TRBV18	CASSPPGQTYGYTF
15	NA	TRBV11-3	CASSRESSGANVLTF
15	NA	TRBV7-2	CASSLTSGTADTQYF
14	NA	TRBV7-9	CASSPVWGADGYTF
16	NA	TRBV24-1	CATSDSERDFTDTQYF
13	once	TRBV7-3	CASSLQNTDTQYF
13	NA	TRBV19	CASKGTGSYEQYF
14	NA	TRBV7-2	CASSLSLGNQPQHF
13	NA	TRBV11-2	CATNPGGRDEQYF
14	NA	TRBV27	CAAWTGVNTGELFF